Below, one TCR beta chain is given with its context. Its antigen is unidentified. This specimen belongs to a study of resident and recirculating memory T cells in vitiligo. Across the study: Genomic DNA was extracted from whole homogenized samples, with no cell sorting. Study outcomes and limitations: No unique dominant TCR clone was found in vitiligo lesions.

The V segment lost 4 bases and the J segment 2 bases; nucleotides outside the gene matches: 4. Germline-derived CDR1 and CDR2 are SGHRS and YFSETQ. The CDR3 extends over 15 amino acids. This table comes from immunoSEQ multiplex PCR, and its TCRdb copy is limited to in-frame clones, with some not included. Among 72,000 or so clones listed, 92% were seen once. The sample was blood. The rearrangement uses TRBV5-1 and TRBJ2-5; 11 bases fit TRBD2. The sequence was obtained from a male donor with vitiligo. CDR3 region: CASSPGTSGQETQYF. The DNA of the CDR3 is TGCGCCAGCAGCCCCGGGACTAGCGGACAAGAGACCCAGTACTTC.